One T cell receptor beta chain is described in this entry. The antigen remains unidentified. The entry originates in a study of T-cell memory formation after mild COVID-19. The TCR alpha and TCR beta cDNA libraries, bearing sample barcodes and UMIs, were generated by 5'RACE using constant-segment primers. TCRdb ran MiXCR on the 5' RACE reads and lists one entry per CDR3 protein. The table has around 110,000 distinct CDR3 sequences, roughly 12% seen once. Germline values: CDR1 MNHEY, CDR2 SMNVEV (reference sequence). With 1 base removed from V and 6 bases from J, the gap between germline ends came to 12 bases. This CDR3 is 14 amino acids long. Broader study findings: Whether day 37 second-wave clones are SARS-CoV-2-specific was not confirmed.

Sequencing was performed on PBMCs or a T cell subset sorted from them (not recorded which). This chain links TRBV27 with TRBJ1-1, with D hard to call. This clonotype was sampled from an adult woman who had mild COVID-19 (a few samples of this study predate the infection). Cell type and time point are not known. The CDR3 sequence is CASSLLVDFAEAFF. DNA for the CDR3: TGTGCCAGCAGTTTATTAGTAGATTTCGCTGAAGCTTTCTTT.